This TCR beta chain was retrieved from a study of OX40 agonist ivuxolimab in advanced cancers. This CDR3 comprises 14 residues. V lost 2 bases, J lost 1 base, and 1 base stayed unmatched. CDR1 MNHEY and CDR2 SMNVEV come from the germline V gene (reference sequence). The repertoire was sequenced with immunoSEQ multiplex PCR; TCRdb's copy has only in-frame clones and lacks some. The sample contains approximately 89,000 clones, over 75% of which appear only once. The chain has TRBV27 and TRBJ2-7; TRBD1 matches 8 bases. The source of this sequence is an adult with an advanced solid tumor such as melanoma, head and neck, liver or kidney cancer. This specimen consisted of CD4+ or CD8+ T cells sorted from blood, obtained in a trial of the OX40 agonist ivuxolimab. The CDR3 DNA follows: TGTGCCAGCAGTTTAGGACAGGGTTCCTACGAGCAGTACTTC. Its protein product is CASSLGQGSYEQYF.